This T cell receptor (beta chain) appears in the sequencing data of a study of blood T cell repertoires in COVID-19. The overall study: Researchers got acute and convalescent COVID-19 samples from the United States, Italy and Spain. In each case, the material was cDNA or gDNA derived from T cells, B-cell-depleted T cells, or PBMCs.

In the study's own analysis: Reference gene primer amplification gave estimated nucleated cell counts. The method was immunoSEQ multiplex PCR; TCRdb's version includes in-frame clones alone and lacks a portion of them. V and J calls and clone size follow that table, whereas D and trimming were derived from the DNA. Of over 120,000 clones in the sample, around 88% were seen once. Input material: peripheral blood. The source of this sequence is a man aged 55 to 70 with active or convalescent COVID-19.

In DNA form, the CDR3 reads TGTGCCAGCAGCACCATTCTCGGAGGGGGCTATCAGCCCCAGCATTTT. Protein sequence: CASSTILGGGYQPQHF. The chain combines TRBV4-2 with TRBJ1-5; the match to TRBD1 covers 7 bases. J lost 5 bases, V lost 5 bases, and 12 bases had no gene match. CDR1 is LGHNA, CDR2 YNFKEQ, per germline. This CDR3 has 16 residues.